This T cell receptor (beta chain) is drawn from a study of T-cell memory formation after mild COVID-19. Trimming took 6 bases from V and 1 from J, leaving 12 bases between them. Germline V gives CDR1 SGHVS, CDR2 FQNEAQ. CDR3 length equals 14 residues. As for this clonotype: Its specificity is unknown.

One entry per CDR3 protein, called by TCRdb with MiXCR from the 5' RACE reads. The repertoire has about 430,000 distinct CDR3 sequences, 24% of them found once; the top ten carry 7% to 9.5%. Overall study results and limits: Among clones contracting day 15 to 85, CD4/CD8 was balanced, whereas later expanders leaned CD4+.

This receptor was identified in an adult woman who had mild COVID-19 (a few samples of this study predate the infection). Cell type and time point are not known. The chain recombines TRBV7-8 with TRBJ2-5; D is perhaps TRBD1 (6 bases). Sequencing input: PBMCs or a T cell subset sorted from them (not recorded which). DNA of the CDR3: TGTGCCAGCAGATTCAGGGGTCCCCAAGAGACCCAGTACTTC. Translation: CASRFRGPQETQYF.